The 11 T cell receptor beta chains given below trace back to one sample, sequenced in a study of blood T cell repertoires in COVID-19. Here immunoSEQ multiplex PCR was the method, and the copy in TCRdb shows in-frame clones only, minus some. Of around 67,000 clones in the sample, roughly 89% were seen once. What was sequenced was peripheral blood. The receptor source for this set is a human donor in a cohort sampled during active COVID-19.

This chain connects TRBV7-8 to TRBJ2-1; possible D gene TRBD1, 6 bases. The germline gives CDR1 SGHVS, CDR2 FQNEAQ. CDR3 length equals 15 residues. The V and J ends lost 8 bases and 2 bases respectively, with 16 bases between them. CDR3 coding DNA: TGTGCCAGCCGTACCGGGACAAGTACCTACAATGAGCAGTTCTTC. As protein: CASRTGTSTYNEQFF. Using reference TRBV7-8 and TRBJ2-1 for the parts outside the CDR3, the full variable domain is GAGVSQSPRYKVAKRGQDVALRCDPISGHVSLFWYQQALGQGPEFLTYFQNEAQLDKSGLPSDRFFAERPEGSVSTLKIQRTQQEDSAVYLCASRTGTSTYNEQFFGPGTRLTVL.

The rearrangement links TRBV6-5 to TRBJ1-1, with D possibly TRBD1 on 5 matching bases. The V gene lost 8 bases and the J gene lost 7 bases, with 11 bases spanning the gap. The germline gives CDR1 MNHEY, CDR2 SVGAGI. The CDR3 spans 11 residues. The chain's CDR3 is CASSTGLEAFF. DNA for the CDR3: TGTGCCAGCTCTACAGGCCTTGAAGCTTTCTTT.

The chain joins TRBV19 to TRBJ2-4; 11 bases align to TRBD2. The CDR3 has 17 residues. V trimming: 2 bases; J trimming: 0 bases; junction bases outside the gene matches: 3. Germline CDR1 is LNHDA and CDR2 is SQIVND (reference sequence). The CDR3 here is CASSITSGGLAKNIQYF. The CDR3 DNA follows: TGTGCCAGTAGTATAACTAGCGGGGGTCTAGCCAAAAACATTCAGTACTTC.

The chain combines TRBV6-1 with TRBJ1-1; D gene uncertain. Deletions cut 0 bases from V and 0 bases from J, with 14 bases between. CDR1 is MNHNS and CDR2 is SASEGT in the germline V gene. This CDR3 has 17 residues. The CDR3 nucleotides are TGTGCCAGCAGTGAAGCGGTCGGGGAAAGGTTGAACACTGAAGCTTTCTTT. Translation: CASSEAVGERLNTEAFF.

This clone was detected once. V gene TRBV13 combines with J gene TRBJ1-2; TRBD1 aligns across 9 bases. This CDR3 is 14 amino acids long. The germline CDR1 and CDR2 sequences are PRHDT and FYEKMQ (reference sequence). The ends lost 5 bases at V and 6 bases at J; junction bases unmatched: 7. In nucleotides, the CDR3 is TGTGCCAGCAGCGTCGACAGGGGGACCGATGGCTACACCTTC. This encodes CASSVDRGTDGYTF. Complete variable domain (other parts from reference TRBV13 and TRBJ1-2): AAGVIQSPRHLIKEKRETATLKCYPIPRHDTVYWYQQGPGQDPQFLISFYEKMQSDKGSIPDRFSAQQFSDYHSELNMSSLELGDSALYFCASSVDRGTDGYTFGSGTRLTVV.

The J gene is TRBJ2-7, the V gene TRBV6-6; D gene unclear. CDR1 is MNHNY, CDR2 SVGAGI, per germline (reference sequence). V was pared by 0 bases and J by 0 bases, with 9 bases between. There are 15 residues in the CDR3. CDR3 bases: TGTGCCAGCAGTTACTCGAGTGCTTCCTCCTACGAGCAGTACTTC. Translating it yields CASSYSSASSYEQYF.

The chain uses TRBV27 and TRBJ1-6; D gene ambiguous. The ends were cut back, 2 bases at V and 7 bases at J, with 12 bases in the middle. The length of the CDR3 is 15 residues. The germline V gene encodes CDR1 MNHEY and CDR2 SMNVEV (reference sequence). The CDR3 loop is CASSLESGMNSPLHF. Here the CDR3 DNA reads TGTGCCAGCAGTTTAGAATCGGGGATGAATTCACCCCTCCACTTT.

The chain joins TRBV28 to TRBJ1-1, with 7 nucleotides matching TRBD1. Germline CDR1 MDHEN, CDR2 SYDVKM. The CDR3 spans 16 residues. V lost 8 bases, J lost 0 bases, and 12 bases stayed unmatched. Here the CDR3 reads CASPRQGRELNTEAFF. The CDR3 DNA is TGTGCCAGCCCGAGACAGGGTAGGGAGCTGAACACTGAAGCTTTCTTT.

The chain joins TRBV3-1 (or the pseudogene TRBV3-2) to TRBJ1-6, with D possibly matching TRBD1 (6 bases). Germline V gene lookup returns CDR1 LGHDT and CDR2 YNNKEL (reference sequence). This CDR3 spans 14 amino acids. The V gene lost 3 bases and the J gene lost 9 bases, with 12 bases spanning the gap. The CDR3 is CASSHRGRGSPLHF. DNA for the CDR3: TGTGCCAGCAGCCACAGGGGTAGGGGTTCACCCCTCCACTTT.

The CDR3 coding sequence is TGTGCCTGGAGTGCGGGACAGCTGAACACTGAAGCTTTCTTT. It translates to CAWSAGQLNTEAFF. The rearrangement joins TRBV30 to TRBJ1-1; 7 positions agree with TRBD1. Germline V gene sequence: CDR1 GTSNPN, CDR2 SVGIG (reference sequence). This CDR3 has 14 residues. V trimming: 1 base; J trimming: 0 bases; junction bases outside the gene matches: 2.

This clone was recorded only once. CDR3: CASSASQGTSNYGYTF. CDR3 nucleotide sequence: TGTGCCAGCAGCGCCTCACAGGGAACCTCTAACTATGGCTACACCTTC. This rearrangement joins TRBV9 to TRBJ1-2; D perhaps matches TRBD1 (6 bases). CDR1 is SGDLS and CDR2 is YYNGEE in the germline V gene. The CDR3 contains 16 residues. V was cut by 3 bases and J by 0 bases, with 15 bases left in between.